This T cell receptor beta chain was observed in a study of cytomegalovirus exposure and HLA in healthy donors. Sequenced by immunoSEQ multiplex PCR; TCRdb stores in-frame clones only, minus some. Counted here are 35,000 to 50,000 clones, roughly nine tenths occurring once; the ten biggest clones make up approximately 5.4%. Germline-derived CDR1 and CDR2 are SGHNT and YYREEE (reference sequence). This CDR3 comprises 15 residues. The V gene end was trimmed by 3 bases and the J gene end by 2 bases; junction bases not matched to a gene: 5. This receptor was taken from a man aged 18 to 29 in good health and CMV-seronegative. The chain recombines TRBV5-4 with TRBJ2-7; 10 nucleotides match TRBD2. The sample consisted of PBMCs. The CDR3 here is CASSSGLAAPYEQYF. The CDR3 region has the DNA TGTGCCAGCAGCTCTGGACTAGCGGCTCCCTACGAGCAGTACTTC.